The 15 T cell receptor beta chains below all came from one sample that was sequenced in a study of CD8 T cells in ankylosing spondylitis. Study conclusions and caveats: There was a TCR beta motif, made of several highly homologous variants, that appeared characteristic of ankylosing spondylitis blood.

Using its own MiXCR run on the 5' RACE reads, TCRdb lists one record per CDR3 protein. Here the sample spans approximately 220,000 distinct CDR3 sequences, about 18% being singletons. Their cognate antigens are unknown. Sequenced: blood, either unsorted or a sorted T cell fraction (not recorded which). Receptor source: a male donor with ankylosing spondylitis.

This clonotype was picked up many times. The chain combines TRBV4-1 with TRBJ1-5; D gene unclear. CDR1 is MGHRA, CDR2 YSYEKL, per germline. Trimming pared 0 bases from V and 2 bases from J, leaving 14 bases between. CDR3 size: 17 residues. CDR3 nucleotides: TGCGCCAGCAGCCAAGATCCGCCTGGGGAGGGCAATCAGCCCCAGCATTTT. Its translation is CASSQDPPGEGNQPQHF.

The chain uses TRBV29-1 and TRBJ1-2; D possibly corresponds to TRBD1 (5 bases). Germline values: CDR1 SQVTM, CDR2 ANQGSEA. The V and J ends lost 5 bases and 2 bases respectively, with 9 bases between them. The CDR3 contains 12 residues. CDR3 sequence reads: CSVQDNNYGYTF. As DNA, the CDR3 is TGCAGCGTTCAGGACAACAACTATGGCTACACCTTC.

The CDR3 here is CASSQSQLDQPQHF. The CDR3 DNA follows: TGCGCCAGCAGCCAATCCCAACTCGATCAGCCCCAGCATTTT. V gene TRBV4-1 combines with J gene TRBJ1-5; D remains unclear. Trimming pared 2 bases from V and 5 bases from J, leaving 10 bases between. The germline gives CDR1 MGHRA, CDR2 YSYEKL. The CDR3 covers 14 residues.

This clonotype turned up a few times. The chain uses TRBV28 and TRBJ2-3; D may be TRBD2 (6 bases). This CDR3 comprises 15 residues. Looked up from germline, CDR1 is MDHEN and CDR2 is SYDVKM. V was clipped by 5 bases and J by 1 base, with 13 bases between them. CDR3: CASSLKSSGTDTQYF. CDR3 DNA sequence: TGTGCCAGCAGTCTGAAGTCTAGCGGCACAGATACGCAGTATTTT.

J is TRBJ1-2 and V is TRBV29-1; D ambiguous. CDR3 length: 13 residues. Per germline, CDR1 SQVTM and CDR2 ANQGSEA. V lost 4 bases and J 2 bases, leaving 11 bases between the germline ends. CDR3 nucleotide sequence: TGCAGCGTTGTCGGACCGGCCAACTATGGCTACACCTTC. Its translation is CSVVGPANYGYTF.

The chain is built from TRBV9 and TRBJ1-3, with a tentative D call TRBD1 (6 bases). The CDR3 length is 14 residues. Germline loops: CDR1 SGDLS, CDR2 YYNGEE. Trimming took 3 bases from V and 4 from J, leaving 11 bases between them. The DNA for the CDR3 is TGTGCCAGCAGCGCCACAGGGACCGGAAACACCATATATTTT. Its translation: CASSATGTGNTIYF.

This clonotype has just a few counts. The gene calls are TRBV2 and TRBJ2-2; no definite D call. Trimming removed 6 bases at V and 6 bases at J, with 20 bases between. Germline V gene lookup returns CDR1 SNHLY and CDR2 FYNNEI. The CDR3 consists of 16 residues. CDR3 sequence (DNA): TGTGCCAGCAGCACCTTCCTCGGAATCGGGTCCGGGGAGCTGTTTTTT. Translated: CASSTFLGIGSGELFF.

The gene calls are TRBV9 and TRBJ2-1; 10 bases are shared with TRBD2. Germline V lookup: CDR1 SGDLS, CDR2 YYNGEE. The V and J ends lost 4 bases and 6 bases, in that order; junction bases with no gene match: 7. The CDR3 extends over 15 amino acids. The CDR3 loop reads CASSPGTSDSNEQFF. CDR3 sequence (DNA): TGTGCCAGCAGCCCCGGGACTAGCGACTCCAATGAGCAGTTCTTC. Combining the CDR3 with reference TRBV9 and TRBJ2-1 gives the whole variable domain DSGVTQTPKHLITATGQRVTLRCSPRSGDLSVYWYQQSLDQGLQFLIQYYNGEERAKGNILERFSAQQFPDLHSELNLSSLELGDSALYFCASSPGTSDSNEQFFGPGTRLTVL.

The rearrangement joins TRBV12-3 or TRBV12-4 to TRBJ1-2, with TRBD1 identical over 12 bases. The ends lost 1 base at V and 8 bases at J; junction bases unmatched: 5. The CDR3 sequence is 15 residues long. CDR3 nucleotides: TGTGCCAGCAGTTTAGTGGGACAGGGGGCGTTCGGCTACACCTTC. Translation gives CASSLVGQGAFGYTF.

This clonotype was observed a few times. V is TRBV7-6 and J is TRBJ2-5; weak D call: TRBD2 (5 bases). Germline lookup yields CDR1 SGHVS and CDR2 FNYEAQ. The CDR3 is 15 amino acids. V dropped 0 bases and J dropped 5 bases, with 13 bases sitting between them. The CDR3 here is CASSLAGRNQETQYF. CDR3 coding DNA: TGTGCCAGCAGCTTAGCAGGGAGAAATCAGGAGACCCAGTACTTC.

This clonotype has more than one count but fewer than ten. The chain carries TRBV9 and TRBJ2-7, with a possible D match to TRBD1 (6 bases). The CDR3 has 13 amino acids. V dropped 2 bases and J dropped 3 bases, with 9 bases sitting between them. The V gene's germline CDR1 is SGDLS and CDR2 YYNGEE. DNA of the CDR3: TGTGCCAGCAGCGTGGGACACCACTACGAGCAGTACTTC. Amino acid sequence: CASSVGHHYEQYF.

The chain joins TRBV30 to TRBJ2-3; 8 bases match TRBD2. Losses at the gene ends were 0 bases for V and 0 bases for J; bases not matched to a gene: 5. In germline, CDR1 is GTSNPN, CDR2 SVGIG (reference sequence). The CDR3 spans 16 residues. The CDR3, as DNA: TGTGCCTGGAGTGTACCTCCTAGCGGGAGCACAGATACGCAGTATTTT. Protein sequence: CAWSVPPSGSTDTQYF.

A word on this clonotype: The junction departs from germline at one end; a sequencing error may be responsible. J is TRBJ2-3 and V is TRBV11-1; TRBD2 agrees at 9 bases. Germline assignment: CDR1 SGHAT and CDR2 FQDESV (reference sequence). The CDR3 is 14 amino acids. The CDR3, as DNA: TGTCCCAGCAGCTTAGCTGGACTAGCGGATACGCAGTATTTT. This codes for CPSSLAGLADTQYF.

This clonotype was detected only a few times. This chain joins TRBV20-1 and TRBJ2-7; TRBD2 matches 10 bases. This CDR3 is 16 amino acids long. Germline V lookup: CDR1 DFQATT, CDR2 SNEGSKA (reference sequence). Trimming took 0 bases from V and 5 from J; bases not matched to a gene: 10. CDR3 in DNA: TGCAGTGCTAGAGAAGCCGCTAGCGGGAGTCCCCACGAGCAGTACTTC. Protein sequence: CSAREAASGSPHEQYF.

The V gene is TRBV7-9, the J gene TRBJ2-2, with D possibly TRBD2 on 6 matching bases. CDR1 and CDR2 from the germline V gene are SEHNR and FQNEAQ (reference sequence). Trimming cost V 11 bases and J 9 bases, with 16 bases left between them. The length of the CDR3 is 12 residues. The CDR3 bases are TGTGCCGGAGGGGCTAAAACTAGGGAGCTGTTTTTT. This encodes CAGGAKTRELFF.